This entry lists 7 T cell receptor beta chains sequenced from one sample in a study of cytomegalovirus exposure and HLA in healthy donors. PCR used 60 Vbeta primers and 13 Jbeta primers. Clones were sequenced by immunoSEQ multiplex PCR, and TCRdb holds only the in-frame ones, with some missing. This sample has about 140,000 clones, with 70% to 90% found just once. Material: PBMCs. Source of these receptors: a man aged 50-60 years in good health and CMV-seronegative.

Only one count was recorded for this clone. This sequence joins TRBV30 and TRBJ2-7; D is unclear. The CDR3 loop spans 15 amino acids. V was shortened by 0 bases and J by 5 bases, with 17 bases between the two germline ends. CDR1 GTSNPN and CDR2 SVGIG come from the germline V gene (reference sequence). The CDR3 region is CAWSVERSAIHEQYF. CDR3 coding DNA: TGTGCCTGGAGTGTAGAGAGGTCAGCGATCCACGAGCAGTACTTC.

This clone was picked up one time. The rearrangement joins TRBV5-1 to TRBJ2-5; 7 bases match TRBD1. The J call may not be correct, given that the DNA end is closer to TRBJ2-7. This CDR3 is built from 14 residues. CDR1 and CDR2 (germline): SGHRS, YFSETQ. The CDR3 spells CASSSTGFSYEQYF. The DNA for the CDR3 is TGCGCCAGCAGCTCGACAGGGTTCTCCTACGAGCAGTACTTC.

J is TRBJ2-1 and V is TRBV9; a possible D gene is TRBD2 (6 bases). CDR3 length equals 16 residues. Germline V lookup: CDR1 SGDLS, CDR2 YYNGEE. The ends were cut back, 0 bases at V and 5 bases at J, with 15 bases in the middle. CDR3 DNA: TGTGCCAGCAGCGTAGGAACAGTAGCGGCCAACAATGAGCAGTTCTTC. Translation: CASSVGTVAANNEQFF.

V and J are TRBV2 and TRBJ1-5; D is ambiguous. The CDR3 consists of 13 residues. The V end was cut by 4 bases, the J end by 0 bases, with 4 bases between. Germline V gene data show CDR1 as SNHLY and CDR2 as FYNNEI. Here the CDR3 reads CASSVGSNQPQHF. The CDR3 nucleotides are TGTGCCAGCAGTGTCGGTAGCAATCAGCCCCAGCATTTT.

The J gene is TRBJ2-5, the V gene TRBV7-3; 9 positions match TRBD2. V lost 5 bases and J lost 5; bases outside the gene matches: 6. The length of the CDR3 is 14 residues. From germline, CDR1 is SGHTA and CDR2 FQGTGA. The CDR3 DNA reads as TGTGCCAGCAGCCCCGGGACTAGCATGGAGACCCAGTACTTC. Translated: CASSPGTSMETQYF.

This rearrangement joins TRBV5-5 to TRBJ1-5; possibly TRBD1 for D (6 bases). Trimming took 4 bases from V and 9 from J, leaving 17 bases between them. The CDR3 extends over 14 amino acids. CDR1 and CDR2 (germline): SGHKS, YYEKEE (reference sequence). The DNA of the CDR3 is TGTGCCAGCAGCGGGACATCCCTCAGGCGGCCCCAGCATTTT. It specifies CASSGTSLRRPQHF.

The V gene is TRBV6-6, the J gene TRBJ1-2, with a tentative D call TRBD1 (6 bases). The V end lost 7 bases, the J end lost 0 bases, and 15 bases lay between the germline ends. CDR3 length: 15 amino acids. Germline V gene data show CDR1 as MNHNY and CDR2 as SVGAGI (reference sequence). In DNA form, the CDR3 reads TGTGCCAGCACTCACGGGGGGCGGTCTAACTATGGCTACACCTTC. Encoded protein: CASTHGGRSNYGYTF.